Shown below are 9 T cell receptor beta chains from a single sample sequenced in a study of PD-1 blockade in classical Hodgkin lymphoma. The data were produced by immunoSEQ multiplex PCR, yet TCRdb's version contains in-frame clones alone and is incomplete. Here the sample spans roughly 60,000 clones, roughly 89% being singletons. Time point described: cycle 4 day 1 (C4D1), after less than 7 weeks of nivolumab. Every one of the patients relapsed after autologous stem cell transplantation (brentuximab vedotin exposure was variable). The specimen was peripheral blood mononuclear cells (PBMCs), collected before the fourth cycle of nivolumab. The receptor source for this set is a human donor with classical Hodgkin lymphoma.

This clone is a singleton in its sample. This rearrangement joins TRBV7-9 to TRBJ1-2; 7 nucleotides match TRBD1. The trim removed 5 bases at V and 2 bases at J, leaving 14 bases unmatched. Germline V gives CDR1 SEHNR, CDR2 FQNEAQ (reference sequence). CDR3 size: 17 residues. The CDR3 spells CASSPHSAGGYNYGYTF. The CDR3 bases are TGTGCCAGCAGCCCCCATAGCGCAGGGGGTTACAACTATGGCTACACCTTC.

The V and J genes are TRBV6-1 and TRBJ1-1, with 8 bases fitting TRBD1. CDR3 size: 14 residues. Trimming took 6 bases from V and 0 from J; bases not matched to a gene: 3. The germline V gene encodes CDR1 MNHNS and CDR2 SASEGT. CDR3 DNA sequence: TGTGCCAGCAGCCCGGGACAGGTGAACACTGAAGCTTTCTTT. Translated: CASSPGQVNTEAFF.

J is TRBJ1-4 and V is TRBV7-2; D gene unclear. The CDR3 covers 16 residues. Trimming removed 3 bases at V and 4 bases at J, with 15 bases between. Germline V lookup: CDR1 SGHTA, CDR2 FQGNSA. DNA for the CDR3: TGTGCCAGCAGCTTGGCCCCCTTGTCGCTTAATGAAAAACTGTTTTTT. Protein sequence: CASSLAPLSLNEKLFF. The variable domain in full, completed from reference TRBV7-2 and TRBJ1-4, reads GAGVSQSPSNKVTEKGKDVELRCDPISGHTALYWYRQSLGQGLEFLIYFQGNSAPDKSGLPSDRFSAERTGGSVSTLTIQRTQQEDSAVYLCASSLAPLSLNEKLFFGSGTQLSVL.

This clone turned up a few times. The chain employs TRBV5-1 and TRBJ1-2; no definite D call. Trimming cost V 4 bases and J 4 bases, with 8 bases left between them. The CDR3 extends over 12 amino acids. In germline, CDR1 is SGHRS, CDR2 YFSETQ. This CDR3 is CASSPAGYGYTF. In DNA, the CDR3 is TGCGCCAGCAGCCCGGCAGGCTATGGCTACACCTTC.

This rearrangement joins TRBV6-5 to TRBJ2-7, with D unclear. The germline V gene has CDR1 MNHEY and CDR2 SVGAGI. The CDR3 has 13 residues. V was clipped by 0 bases and J by 5 bases, with 8 bases between them. In DNA, the CDR3 is TGTGCCAGCAGTTACTCAGCCTTGGACGAGCAGTACTTC. Translation gives CASSYSALDEQYF.

The V and J genes are TRBV13 and TRBJ2-5; 11 nucleotides match TRBD2. The CDR3 sequence is 16 residues long. Looked up from germline, CDR1 is PRHDT and CDR2 is FYEKMQ (reference sequence). V trimming: 5 bases; J trimming: 5 bases; junction bases outside the gene matches: 10. CDR3 residues: CASSHWTSGWEETQYF. The CDR3 DNA reads TGTGCCAGCAGCCACTGGACTAGCGGGTGGGAGGAGACCCAGTACTTC.

The V and J genes are TRBV7-8 and TRBJ1-6, with a possible D match to TRBD1 (5 bases). V was clipped by 5 bases and J by 8 bases, with 13 bases between them. This CDR3 contains 14 residues. CDR1 and CDR2 (germline): SGHVS, FQNEAQ. The CDR3 spells CASSKTEGDSPLHF. The CDR3 DNA is TGTGCCAGCAGCAAGACAGAAGGGGATTCACCCCTCCACTTT.

This sequence joins TRBV5-6 and TRBJ2-1, with TRBD2 as a possible D gene (5 bases). This CDR3 spans 15 amino acids. Germline lookup yields CDR1 SGHDT and CDR2 YYEEEE. Between the trimmed V and J ends, which lost 1 base and 3 bases, there was a span of 11 bases. The CDR3 nucleotides are TGTGCCAGCAGCTTGAACATACGGGGCTACAATGAGCAGTTCTTC. Its protein is CASSLNIRGYNEQFF.

The chain combines TRBV4-1 with TRBJ1-2, with D uncertain. The CDR3 is made up of 13 amino acids. V lost 3 bases, J lost 5 bases, and 10 bases lay in between. The germline gives CDR1 MGHRA, CDR2 YSYEKL. The CDR3 DNA sequence: TGCGCCAGCAGCCACCAGACGCCGTATGGCTACACCTTC. Protein: CASSHQTPYGYTF.